These 32 T cell receptor beta chains came from one sample sequenced in a study of CXCR3-negative and CXCR3-positive naive CD8 T cells. The study, taken as a whole, reports: A higher hydrophobicity marked the TRB CDR3s of CXCR3-positive naive cells versus CXCR3-negative naive cells.

Libraries of TRB cDNA were made by 5' RACE and carried UMIs. TCRdb re-called the 5' RACE reads and gives one entry per CDR3 protein, without DNA. The sample is made up of approximately 140,000 distinct CDR3 sequences, and the top ten hold about 0.28% of it. These receptors' antigens are unknown. The sequenced sample consisted of naive CXCR3+ CD8+ T cells from blood. Specified subset: CD45RO-CCR7+CD27+CD95- naive CD8+ T cells expressing CXCR3 (TNR3+). The origin of the receptors is a human donor in good health. Some clones in this sample may be carry-over from other donors' samples.

The V and J genes are TRBV12-3 or TRBV12-4 and TRBJ2-2; the TCRdb call, TRBD1, lacks DNA for checking. The CDR3 sequence is 17 residues long. The CDR3 loop reads CASSLHPSLGGTGELFF.

The chain carries TRBV29-1 and TRBJ2-2. The CDR3 loop spans 14 amino acids. Germline V gene sequence: CDR1 SQVTM, CDR2 ANQGSEA. The CDR3: CSVEESVLAGELFF.

This rearrangement joins TRBV12-3 or TRBV12-4 to TRBJ1-4. This CDR3 is 15 amino acids long. The CDR3 sequence is CASSLSEDPNEKLFF.

The chain recombines TRBV14 with TRBJ2-7; TCRdb indicates TRBD1, and absent DNA this call remains unverified. Germline assignment: CDR1 SGHDN and CDR2 FVKESK. This CDR3 contains 14 residues. CDR3 in amino acids: CASSQEGRGYEQYF.

The J gene is TRBJ2-3, the V gene TRBV5-1; the D gene TCRdb calls, TRBD1, cannot be checked with no DNA. There are 15 residues in the CDR3. Germline V gives CDR1 SGHRS, CDR2 YFSETQ. CDR3 sequence reads: CASSSGTELLNTQYF. Supplemented by reference TRBV5-1 and TRBJ2-3, the full variable domain reads KAGVTQTPRYLIKTRGQQVTLSCSPISGHRSVSWYQQTPGQGLQFLFEYFSETQRNKGNFPGRFSGRQFSNSRSEMNVSTLELGDSALYLCASSSGTELLNTQYFGPGTRLTVL.

J is TRBJ2-5 and V is TRBV27. Germline-derived CDR1 and CDR2 are MNHEY and SMNVEV (reference sequence). CDR3 length equals 13 residues. CDR3 sequence reads: CASSLDQLETQYF.

The rearrangement joins TRBV4-1 to TRBJ2-3; TCRdb gives TRBD2 as the D gene, but with no DNA this cannot be confirmed. The CDR3 is 16 residues long. The V gene's germline CDR1 is MGHRA and CDR2 YSYEKL. CDR3 sequence: CASSQGTLGVTDTQYF.

CDR3 sequence: CASPRQGRDATEAFF. This chain uses TRBV19 with TRBJ1-1; TCRdb reports TRBD1, a call that lacks DNA to check it against. The CDR3 extends over 15 amino acids. CDR1 is LNHDA, CDR2 SQIVND, per germline (reference sequence).

The chain links TRBV25-1 to TRBJ1-4. Per germline, CDR1 MGHDK and CDR2 SYGVNS. This CDR3 spans 13 amino acids. CDR3 protein: CASIGWTDEKLFF.

The chain carries TRBV29-1 and TRBJ1-5; with no DNA, the TCRdb D assignment of TRBD1 cannot be verified. CDR3 size: 15 residues. Per germline, CDR1 SQVTM and CDR2 ANQGSEA. CDR3 region: CSVIGTGDSNQPQHF.

The chain has TRBV6-5 and TRBJ2-3. CDR3 length equals 13 residues. Germline V gene data show CDR1 as MNHEY and CDR2 as SVGAGI. The CDR3 here is CASSSSPEDTQYF.

This rearrangement joins TRBV20-1 to TRBJ2-1; TCRdb calls TRBD2, which cannot be checked without DNA. The germline V gene has CDR1 DFQATT and CDR2 SNEGSKA (reference sequence). This CDR3 is 18 amino acids long. The CDR3 is CSAMDPQGVGGRATEQFF.

V and J are TRBV4-1 and TRBJ1-2; the TRBD1 assignment by TCRdb is unverifiable without DNA. The CDR3 is made up of 16 amino acids. Germline V CDR1 and CDR2: MGHRA, YSYEKL. CDR3 residues: CASSQEPQGDPHGYTF.

The CDR3 protein is CASSLKYYNEQFF. The rearrangement joins TRBV7-2 to TRBJ2-1. CDR1 is SGHTA, CDR2 FQGNSA, per germline. There are 13 residues in the CDR3.

The chain has TRBV28 and TRBJ2-1. The length of the CDR3 is 15 residues. Germline loops: CDR1 MDHEN, CDR2 SYDVKM. CDR3 amino acids: CATQEVGSTYNEQFF.

V usage is TRBV28 and J usage is TRBJ2-7; TCRdb outputs TRBD2, but without DNA this stays unchecked. The germline V gene has CDR1 MDHEN and CDR2 SYDVKM. The CDR3 has 17 amino acids. The chain's CDR3 is CASSFGTRGVYVHEQYF.

J is TRBJ2-1 and V is TRBV5-1; TCRdb lists TRBD1, though no DNA is available to test this call. The CDR3 runs 15 residues. Germline V lookup: CDR1 SGHRS, CDR2 YFSETQ. This chain's CDR3 is CASSGGTGTYNEQFF.

The chain carries TRBV28 and TRBJ2-3; with no DNA, the TCRdb D assignment of TRBD1 cannot be verified. CDR3 length equals 15 residues. CDR1 and CDR2 (germline): MDHEN, SYDVKM. CDR3 loop: CASREMTGRADTQYF.

This chain joins TRBV7-2 and TRBJ2-7. This CDR3 spans 13 amino acids. CDR1 is SGHTA, CDR2 FQGNSA, per germline. The CDR3 sequence is CASSGKPYYEQYF. The full variable domain, with the rest looked up from reference TRBV7-2 and TRBJ2-7, is GAGVSQSPSNKVTEKGKDVELRCDPISGHTALYWYRQSLGQGLEFLIYFQGNSAPDKSGLPSDRFSAERTGGSVSTLTIQRTQQEDSAVYLCASSGKPYYEQYFGPGTRLTVT.

The V and J genes are TRBV20-1 and TRBJ2-7; the D gene TCRdb calls, TRBD1, cannot be checked with no DNA. In germline, CDR1 is DFQATT, CDR2 SNEGSKA (reference sequence). This CDR3 comprises 17 residues. CDR3 amino acids: CSARDAGAPRGLGEQYF.

The V call is TRBV6-2 or TRBV6-3, the J call TRBJ1-5; TCRdb reports TRBD1, a call that lacks DNA to check it against. Per the germline V gene, CDR1 is MNHEY and CDR2 is SVGEGT. This CDR3 spans 12 amino acids. The CDR3: CASSYGGGPQHF.

V is TRBV29-1 and J is TRBJ2-1; the D gene TCRdb calls, TRBD1, cannot be checked with no DNA. The CDR3 spans 13 residues. Germline CDR1 reads SQVTM; CDR2 reads ANQGSEA. CDR3 amino acids: CSSGGDVYNEQFF.

This chain connects TRBV20-1 to TRBJ2-7. The CDR3 is 13 residues long. Germline CDR1 and CDR2: DFQATT and SNEGSKA (reference sequence). The CDR3 region is CSATTESSYEQYF.

This rearrangement joins TRBV29-1 to TRBJ2-7; TCRdb selects TRBD2, and the lack of DNA leaves this call unchecked. The germline V gene encodes CDR1 SQVTM and CDR2 ANQGSEA. The CDR3 is made up of 12 amino acids. The CDR3 reads CSVEGLGSEQYF.

The chain carries TRBV19 and TRBJ2-7. Germline V gene data show CDR1 as LNHDA and CDR2 as SQIVND (reference sequence). The CDR3 is 15 amino acids. CDR3 sequence reads: CASSIHVVSSYEQYF.

This chain connects TRBV14 to TRBJ2-1. The CDR3 extends over 17 amino acids. Looked up from germline, CDR1 is SGHDN and CDR2 is FVKESK. CDR3 residues: CASSPYNDALSYNEQFF.

This chain connects TRBV29-1 to TRBJ2-7; TCRdb indicates TRBD2, and absent DNA this call remains unverified. Germline values: CDR1 SQVTM, CDR2 ANQGSEA. The CDR3 loop spans 14 amino acids. The CDR3 loop reads CSVDITGGSYEQYF.

The chain recombines TRBV20-1 with TRBJ2-1; TCRdb reports TRBD2, a call that lacks DNA to check it against. The CDR3 is 19 amino acids. Per the germline V gene, CDR1 is DFQATT and CDR2 is SNEGSKA (reference sequence). CDR3 amino acids: CSASPAAGMERDLYNEQFF.

The CDR3 loop reads CAWSVPGLNTEAFF. The gene calls are TRBV30 and TRBJ1-1; without DNA, the TCRdb call of TRBD1 cannot be checked. The V gene's germline CDR1 is GTSNPN and CDR2 SVGIG (reference sequence). The CDR3 is 14 residues long.

The CDR3 region is CASSSPGQLEGTQYF. The V call is TRBV7-8, the J call TRBJ2-3; TCRdb picks TRBD1, but there is no DNA to check that call. CDR3 length: 15 residues. The germline V gene encodes CDR1 SGHVS and CDR2 FQNEAQ.

This sequence joins TRBV7-8 and TRBJ2-1; TCRdb's D call, TRBD2, is unchecked because there is no DNA. The germline CDR1 and CDR2 sequences are SGHVS and FQNEAQ. The CDR3 has 16 residues. The CDR3 reads CASSWFRGLGDNEQFF.

V gene TRBV7-9 combines with J gene TRBJ2-7. CDR1 and CDR2 (germline): SEHNR, FQNEAQ (reference sequence). The CDR3 spans 13 residues. CDR3 loop: CASSLGSYYEQYF.